A single sample is the source of the 20 T cell receptor beta chains below, sequenced in a study of cytomegalovirus exposure and HLA in healthy donors. Amplification used 60 Vbeta primers and 13 Jbeta primers. Here immunoSEQ multiplex PCR was the method, and the copy in TCRdb shows in-frame clones only, minus some. Here the sample spans 150,000 to 200,000 clones, around 77% being singletons. Sequencing input: PBMCs. Receptors originate from a woman aged 30 to 39 in good health and CMV-seronegative.

V usage is TRBV10-3 and J usage is TRBJ1-5, with D maybe TRBD1 (5 bases). CDR1 and CDR2 from the germline V gene are ENHRY and SYGVKD. V shed 4 bases and J shed 7 bases, with 17 bases lying between them. CDR3 length: 15 residues. The CDR3 nucleotides are TGTGCCATCAGTGCCTTGGGGGGGGAAGGACAGCCCCAGCATTTT. Translating gives CAISALGGEGQPQHF.

The chain couples TRBV5-1 to TRBJ2-7, with TRBD1 matching over 10 bases. Per the germline V gene, CDR1 is SGHRS and CDR2 is YFSETQ. There are 16 residues in the CDR3. V gave up 4 bases and J gave up 2 bases; unmatched junction bases: 9. The CDR3 region is CASSRKGTGATYEQYF. The CDR3 coding sequence is TGCGCCAGCAGCCGAAAAGGGACAGGGGCAACCTACGAGCAGTACTTC.

The CDR3 DNA is TGTGCCAGCAGTTTTGGGACAGGGTTGCGCGGCACTGAAGCTTTCTTT. This gives the protein CASSFGTGLRGTEAFF. V gene TRBV27 combines with J gene TRBJ1-1; TRBD1 matches 9 bases. With 3 bases clipped from V and 4 bases from J, the junction kept 9 bases outside the gene matches. CDR3 length: 16 residues. Looked up from germline, CDR1 is MNHEY and CDR2 is SMNVEV (reference sequence).

The rearrangement links TRBV7-8 to TRBJ1-1; tentatively, D is TRBD1 (5 bases). The CDR3 extends over 15 amino acids. Germline CDR1 reads SGHVS; CDR2 reads FQNEAQ. V gave up 1 base and J gave up 5 bases, with 14 bases separating them. The CDR3 nucleotides read TGTGCCAGCAGCTTAGTAGTCCAGGGATGGACTGAAGCTTTCTTT. It specifies CASSLVVQGWTEAFF.

CDR3 sequence: CASSVIAGGRGSQYF. The CDR3 region has the DNA TGTGCCAGCAGTGTAATAGCGGGGGGGCGGGGCAGTCAGTACTTC. The chain recombines TRBV2 with TRBJ2-4; 11 bases are a match to TRBD2. Per the germline V gene, CDR1 is SNHLY and CDR2 is FYNNEI. With 4 bases clipped from V and 12 bases from J, the junction kept 11 bases outside the gene matches. The CDR3 has 15 residues.

The CDR3 loop reads CATSRDRGSGNTIYF. The CDR3 DNA follows: TGTGCCACCAGCAGAGACAGGGGATCTGGAAACACCATATATTTT. The chain has TRBV15 and TRBJ1-3, with D perhaps matching TRBD1 (6 bases). The V and J ends lost 0 bases and 1 base respectively, with 7 bases between them. The CDR3 has 15 amino acids. Looked up from germline, CDR1 is LNHNV and CDR2 is YYDKDF (reference sequence). The complete variable domain, with remaining parts taken from reference TRBV15 and TRBJ1-3, reads DAMVIQNPRYQVTQFGKPVTLSCSQTLNHNVMYWYQQKSSQAPKLLFHYYDKDFNNEADTPDNFQSRRPNTSFCFLDIRSPGLGDTAMYLCATSRDRGSGNTIYFGEGSWLTVV.

The CDR3 nucleotides read TGTGCCAGCAGTGAAGCTTATAGGGGGCAGCCCCAGCATTTT. This codes for CASSEAYRGQPQHF. The chain links TRBV6-1 to TRBJ1-5; D may be TRBD1 (6 bases). The CDR3 is 14 residues long. V was shortened by 0 bases and J by 7 bases, with 10 bases between the two germline ends. CDR1 and CDR2 from the germline V gene are MNHNS and SASEGT.

For this clone: At one end, the junction sequence differs from germline, possibly due to a read error. The chain combines TRBV2 with TRBJ2-7, with no clear D. CDR1 is SNHLY and CDR2 is FYNNEI in the germline V gene. The CDR3 spans 11 residues. The CDR3 reads CASSALYGQYF. In DNA form, the CDR3 reads TGTGCCAGCAGCGCGCTGTACGGGCAGTACTTC. The full variable domain, with the rest looked up from reference TRBV2 and TRBJ2-7, is EPEVTQTPSHQVTQMGQEVILRCVPISNHLYFYWYRQILGQKVEFLVSFYNNEISEKSEIFDDQFSVERPDGSNFTLKIRSTKLEDSAMYFCASSALYGQYFGPGTRLTVT.

The chain combines TRBV19 with TRBJ2-7; weak D call: TRBD2 (5 bases). From germline, CDR1 is LNHDA and CDR2 SQIVND (reference sequence). The ends were cut back, 8 bases at V and 2 bases at J, with 16 bases in the middle. The CDR3 extends over 14 amino acids. Here the CDR3 DNA reads TGTGCCAGTCACAGCGGAACCCGTACCTACGAGCAGTACTTC. Residues: CASHSGTRTYEQYF.

The gene calls are TRBV4-3 and TRBJ2-1; 7 bases match TRBD2. Germline assignment: CDR1 LGHNA and CDR2 YSLEER. This CDR3 spans 15 amino acids. J was trimmed by 5 bases and V by 4 bases; bases with no gene match: 8. The CDR3 protein is CASSRTSVRDNEQFF. CDR3 coding DNA: TGCGCCAGCAGCCGAACTAGCGTTAGAGACAATGAGCAGTTCTTC.

The gene calls are TRBV29-1 and TRBJ2-5; perhaps TRBD2 as D (7 bases). The J call is doubtful: the DNA matches TRBJ2-7 better. The CDR3 runs to 15 residues. Germline CDR1 and CDR2: SQVTM and ANQGSEA. The CDR3 loop reads CSAGGAGAGSYEQYF. The CDR3 bases are TGCAGCGCGGGGGGAGCAGGGGCTGGATCCTACGAGCAGTACTTC.

This chain connects TRBV5-6 to TRBJ2-1, with 8 bases identical to TRBD1. This CDR3 spans 15 amino acids. V was clipped by 2 bases and J by 8 bases; unmatched bases: 9. CDR1 SGHDT and CDR2 YYEEEE come from the germline V gene. The CDR3 region is CASSFGAGGGDEQFF. The CDR3 DNA reads as TGTGCCAGCAGCTTCGGGGCAGGGGGCGGCGATGAGCAGTTCTTC.

This chain joins TRBV7-8 and TRBJ2-7; D unclear. The CDR3 is made up of 15 amino acids. Trimming shortened V by 3 bases and J by 6 bases, and 18 bases separated the two germline ends. Germline-derived CDR1 and CDR2 are SGHVS and FQNEAQ. The CDR3 here is CASSLVGSLPSEQYF. DNA of the CDR3: TGTGCCAGCAGCTTGGTCGGTTCCCTTCCCTCCGAGCAGTACTTC.

The rearrangement links TRBV6-5 to TRBJ2-7; D remains ambiguous. CDR3 length: 16 amino acids. V was shortened by 0 bases and J by 1 base, with 13 bases between the two germline ends. Germline CDR1 and CDR2: MNHEY and SVGAGI. In DNA, the CDR3 is TGTGCCAGCAGTTACTCGACCGGCCAGGAATCCTACGAGCAGTACTTC. Translation: CASSYSTGQESYEQYF.

This chain connects TRBV27 to TRBJ2-3; 11 bases align to TRBD2. The germline V gene encodes CDR1 MNHEY and CDR2 SMNVEV (reference sequence). The CDR3 is 16 residues long. With V trimmed by 3 bases and J by 1 base, 3 bases remained unmatched. The CDR3 coding sequence is TGTGCCAGCAGTTTGTTACTAGCGGGGGGCACAGATACGCAGTATTTT. Amino acids: CASSLLLAGGTDTQYF.

V gene TRBV2 combines with J gene TRBJ2-3; D is perhaps TRBD1 (5 bases). This CDR3 has 14 residues. Germline CDR1 SNHLY, CDR2 FYNNEI. Trimming removed 2 bases from V and 5 bases from J, with 11 bases in between. The chain's CDR3 is CASSERTRGDTQYF. The CDR3 region has the DNA TGTGCCAGCAGTGAAAGGACAAGGGGAGATACGCAGTATTTT.

The chain has TRBV7-9 and TRBJ2-7; D might be TRBD1 (6 bases). Trimming cost V 5 bases and J 3 bases, with 20 bases left between them. CDR1 and CDR2 from the germline V gene are SEHNR and FQNEAQ (reference sequence). The CDR3 spans 16 residues. In DNA form, the CDR3 reads TGTGCCAGCAGCCACCACCGGGACATAAGGATCTACGAGCAGTACTTC. This translates into CASSHHRDIRIYEQYF.

The count of this clone is one. This sequence joins TRBV10-1 and TRBJ2-3; TRBD2 matches 9 bases. CDR1 and CDR2 (germline): WNHNN, SYGVQD (reference sequence). Trimming cost V 4 bases and J 2 bases; bases outside gene matches: 10. The CDR3 totals 17 residues. CDR3: CASSGVLAGPLTDTQYF. The CDR3 nucleotides are TGCGCCAGCAGTGGGGTCCTAGCGGGGCCCCTCACAGATACGCAGTATTTT.

In its sample, this clone was seen once. The chain employs TRBV5-1 and TRBJ1-4; 8 nucleotides align to TRBD1. Germline assignment: CDR1 SGHRS and CDR2 YFSETQ. CDR3 length equals 14 residues. V gave up 3 bases and J gave up 8 bases; unmatched junction bases: 6. The CDR3 DNA follows: TGCGCCAGCAGCTCCCCCGACAGGGGAGAAAAACTGTTTTTT. It specifies CASSSPDRGEKLFF.

This clone was counted a single time. The chain links TRBV15 to TRBJ2-7; a possible D gene is TRBD1 (7 bases). CDR1 is LNHNV and CDR2 is YYDKDF in the germline V gene (reference sequence). CDR3 length: 16 residues. Between the trimmed V and J ends, which lost 1 base and 5 bases, there was a span of 18 bases. The CDR3 DNA sequence: TGTGCCACCAGCAGAGGCGGGAATGACAGGGCAAACGAGCAGTACTTC. This encodes CATSRGGNDRANEQYF.